The 25 T cell receptor beta chains below come from one sample, sequenced in a study of blood T cell repertoires in COVID-19. Some clones are missing from TCRdb's copy, which holds only in-frame ones; the method was immunoSEQ multiplex PCR. The sample gives over 100,000 clones, around 86% of which show up once; roughly 7.7% is in the top ten. The sample comprised peripheral blood. The receptors were sampled from a man aged 70 or older with acute or convalescent COVID-19.

This clone occurred a few times. The chain links TRBV20-1 to TRBJ1-2; no definite D call. The V end lost 3 bases, the J end lost 8 bases, and 13 bases lay between the germline ends. The V gene's germline CDR1 is DFQATT and CDR2 SNEGSKA (reference sequence). The CDR3 sequence is 12 residues long. This chain's CDR3 is CSASVTPGGYTF. CDR3 in DNA: TGCAGTGCTAGTGTTACGCCAGGAGGCTACACCTTC.

This chain connects TRBV5-4 to TRBJ2-7; 10 bases match TRBD1. From germline, CDR1 is SGHNT and CDR2 YYREEE (reference sequence). There are 16 residues in the CDR3. Trimming cost V 0 bases and J 2 bases; bases outside gene matches: 5. This CDR3 reads CASSLGGGQGAYEQYF. The CDR3 region has the DNA TGTGCCAGCAGCTTGGGAGGCGGACAGGGGGCCTACGAGCAGTACTTC.

The V call is TRBV19, the J call TRBJ1-5; TRBD1 matches 7 bases. The V gene end was trimmed by 9 bases and the J gene end by 0 bases; junction bases not matched to a gene: 5. Germline assignment: CDR1 LNHDA and CDR2 SQIVND (reference sequence). The CDR3 length is 14 residues. The CDR3 region has the DNA TGTGCCAGCCACGACAGGGCTAGCAATCAGCCCCAGCATTTT. It encodes CASHDRASNQPQHF.

This sequence joins TRBV30 and TRBJ1-1; 7 bases agree with TRBD1. J was trimmed by 5 bases and V by 3 bases; bases with no gene match: 9. Germline V gene lookup returns CDR1 GTSNPN and CDR2 SVGIG (reference sequence). This CDR3 region has 14 residues. The CDR3 DNA is TGTGCCTGGAGCAAAACACAGGGGAGGACTGAAGCTTTCTTT. It specifies CAWSKTQGRTEAFF.

The V call is TRBV11-2, the J call TRBJ1-3; TRBD1 matches at 7 bases. Germline CDR1 is SGHAT and CDR2 is FQNNGV. J gave up 7 bases and V 1 base, and 7 bases lay outside the gene matches. CDR3 length equals 15 residues. CDR3 bases: TGTGCCAGCAGCTTAGGAACAGGGGCGCGGAACACCATATATTTT. Translation gives CASSLGTGARNTIYF. Based on the CDR3 plus reference TRBV11-2 and TRBJ1-3, the full variable domain is EAGVAQSPRYKIIEKRQSVAFWCNPISGHATLYWYQQILGQGPKLLIQFQNNGVVDDSQLPKDRFSAERLKGVDSTLKIQPAKLEDSAVYLCASSLGTGARNTIYFGEGSWLTVV.

This chain joins TRBV18 and TRBJ2-3, with 11 positions matching TRBD2. The V gene end was trimmed by 3 bases and the J gene end by 3 bases; junction bases not matched to a gene: 5. The germline CDR1 and CDR2 sequences are KGHSH and LQKENI. The CDR3 runs 16 residues. The CDR3 reads CASSPLSGGATDTQYF. The CDR3, as DNA: TGTGCCAGCTCACCCCTTAGCGGGGGGGCAACAGATACGCAGTATTTT.

V is TRBV11-2 and J is TRBJ1-2; maybe TRBD1 (6 bases). Germline V gene lookup returns CDR1 SGHAT and CDR2 FQNNGV. The CDR3 consists of 15 residues. V was pared by 7 bases and J by 5 bases, with 20 bases between. Written as DNA, the CDR3 is TGTGCCAGCACCTTTACAGGGAGAAGTACTTATGGCTACACCTTC. Its protein product is CASTFTGRSTYGYTF. The full variable domain, in which reference TRBV11-2 and TRBJ1-2 provide the parts outside the CDR3, is EAGVAQSPRYKIIEKRQSVAFWCNPISGHATLYWYQQILGQGPKLLIQFQNNGVVDDSQLPKDRFSAERLKGVDSTLKIQPAKLEDSAVYLCASTFTGRSTYGYTFGSGTRLTVV.

The chain couples TRBV24-1 to TRBJ2-2; maybe TRBD1 (5 bases). The CDR3 totals 15 residues. Germline loops: CDR1 KGHDR, CDR2 SFDVKD. The V and J ends lost 7 bases and 1 base respectively, with 12 bases between them. In DNA form, the CDR3 reads TGTGCCACCAGATCCAGTACAGGGAACACCGGGGAGCTGTTTTTT. Protein: CATRSSTGNTGELFF.

CDR3 sequence: CASSSRDRAYGGYTF. The CDR3 region has the DNA TGTGCCAGCAGCTCCCGGGACAGAGCCTACGGAGGCTACACCTTC. This chain connects TRBV11-2 to TRBJ1-2; 7 positions match TRBD1. The CDR3 consists of 15 residues. V shed 4 bases and J 8 bases; nucleotides not matched to a gene: 13. The germline gives CDR1 SGHAT, CDR2 FQNNGV. The full variable domain, in which reference TRBV11-2 and TRBJ1-2 provide the parts outside the CDR3, is EAGVAQSPRYKIIEKRQSVAFWCNPISGHATLYWYQQILGQGPKLLIQFQNNGVVDDSQLPKDRFSAERLKGVDSTLKIQPAKLEDSAVYLCASSSRDRAYGGYTFGSGTRLTVV.

The chain uses TRBV7-9 and TRBJ2-7; D perhaps matches TRBD1 (5 bases). V gave up 1 base and J gave up 3 bases, with 10 bases separating them. Germline-derived CDR1 and CDR2 are SEHNR and FQNEAQ (reference sequence). The CDR3 has 14 residues. The CDR3 region is CASSLGQRYYEQYF. DNA for the CDR3: TGTGCCAGCAGCTTAGGACAGAGGTACTACGAGCAGTACTTC.

This chain connects TRBV6-2 or TRBV6-3 to TRBJ2-1; D call uncertain. The V gene's germline CDR1 is MNHEY and CDR2 SVGEGT. The CDR3 covers 17 residues. V lost 3 bases and J 0 bases, leaving 15 bases between the germline ends. The CDR3 reads CASSYVRQPSSYNEQFF. CDR3 in DNA: TGTGCCAGCAGTTATGTGCGGCAACCGAGCTCCTACAATGAGCAGTTCTTC.

The chain couples TRBV6-5 to TRBJ2-7, with TRBD2 as a possible D gene (5 bases). The CDR3 loop spans 11 amino acids. Per the germline V gene, CDR1 is MNHEY and CDR2 is SVGAGI. Between the trimmed V and J ends, which lost 9 bases and 5 bases, there was a span of 11 bases. CDR3 region: CASTTGNEQYF. The DNA for the CDR3 is TGTGCCAGTACCACGGGGAACGAGCAGTACTTC.

The V and J genes are TRBV5-1 and TRBJ2-7; 9 bases agree with TRBD1. With V trimmed by 4 bases and J by 4 bases, 3 bases remained unmatched. The CDR3 is 13 amino acids. CDR1 is SGHRS and CDR2 is YFSETQ in the germline V gene. CDR3 protein: CASSRTGDYEQYF. The CDR3 DNA reads as TGCGCCAGCAGCCGGACAGGGGATTACGAGCAGTACTTC.

The V call is TRBV5-4, the J call TRBJ1-5, with 10 bases that match TRBD1. The CDR3 consists of 16 residues. Germline CDR1 is SGHNT and CDR2 is YYREEE (reference sequence). With V trimmed by 2 bases and J by 5 bases, 7 bases remained unmatched. This CDR3 reads CASSLTGTGDDQPQHF. The CDR3 nucleotides read TGTGCCAGCAGCTTAACCGGGACAGGGGACGATCAGCCCCAGCATTTT.

V is TRBV5-1 and J is TRBJ1-3; D remains ambiguous. This CDR3 is 17 amino acids long. CDR1 is SGHRS and CDR2 is YFSETQ in the germline V gene. V gave up 0 bases and J gave up 0 bases, with 13 bases separating them. CDR3 sequence reads: CASSLGLGRFSGNTIYF. As DNA, the CDR3 is TGCGCCAGCAGCTTGGGGTTGGGCCGATTCTCTGGAAACACCATATATTTT.

The chain joins TRBV6-5 to TRBJ1-2; D not resolved. This CDR3 spans 14 amino acids. Germline CDR1 MNHEY, CDR2 SVGAGI. V was trimmed by 2 bases and J by 4 bases, leaving 11 bases between them. CDR3 sequence reads: CASSYEGGSYGYTF. In DNA form, the CDR3 reads TGTGCCAGCAGTTACGAGGGAGGGAGCTATGGCTACACCTTC.

This clone was seen only once. The genes are TRBV5-1 and TRBJ2-5; 7 bases align to TRBD2. The germline CDR1 and CDR2 sequences are SGHRS and YFSETQ. J gave up 1 base and V 6 bases, and 0 bases lay outside the gene matches. This CDR3 is 12 amino acids long. The CDR3 here is CASTGGQETQYF. The CDR3 DNA follows: TGCGCCAGCACGGGGGGCCAAGAGACCCAGTACTTC.

This clone was picked up one time. The chain combines TRBV5-4 with TRBJ2-3, with D uncertain. Germline V CDR1 and CDR2: SGHNT, YYREEE (reference sequence). This CDR3 is built from 13 residues. V lost 2 bases and J 15 bases, leaving 19 bases between the germline ends. The CDR3 nucleotides read TGTGCCAGCAGCTTCCGCAGTAGCCGCGACTGTTATTTT. Protein: CASSFRSSRDCYF.

V usage is TRBV11-2 and J usage is TRBJ2-7; tentatively, D is TRBD1 (6 bases). The CDR3 is 15 residues long. The V end was cut by 1 base, the J end by 0 bases, with 10 bases between. The germline V gene has CDR1 SGHAT and CDR2 FQNNGV. The CDR3, as DNA: TGTGCCAGCAGCTTAGCTCCAGGGGACTCCTACGAGCAGTACTTC. Amino acids: CASSLAPGDSYEQYF.

V is TRBV3-1 (or the pseudogene TRBV3-2) and J is TRBJ1-5, with 7 bases matching TRBD1. The CDR3 runs to 16 residues. Germline V gene data show CDR1 as LGHDT and CDR2 as YNNKEL (reference sequence). Unmatched junction bases numbered 8, after V lost 4 bases and J lost 2 bases. Here the CDR3 reads CASSPTGPRGNQPQHF. The DNA of the CDR3 is TGTGCCAGCAGCCCGACAGGGCCTAGGGGCAATCAGCCCCAGCATTTT.

The genes are TRBV28 and TRBJ2-2; tentatively, D is TRBD2 (5 bases). The CDR3 sequence is 15 residues long. The germline CDR1 and CDR2 sequences are MDHEN and SYDVKM. V gave up 3 bases and J gave up 6 bases, with 14 bases separating them. The CDR3 DNA reads TGTGCCAGCAGTTTCGGCGGATCGGGGTCCGGGGAGCTGTTTTTT. This encodes CASSFGGSGSGELFF.

The CDR3 bases are TGCGCCAGCAGCTCCGGGACTAGCGGGGGGGCCGGCGGGGAGCTGTTTTTT. It is translated as CASSSGTSGGAGGELFF. V gene TRBV5-1 combines with J gene TRBJ2-2; 16 bases agree with TRBD2. There are 17 residues in the CDR3. The germline V gene encodes CDR1 SGHRS and CDR2 YFSETQ. J gave up 7 bases and V 3 bases, and 6 bases lay outside the gene matches.

The chain employs TRBV6-5 and TRBJ1-1, with 7 bases fitting TRBD1. Trimming removed 5 bases from V and 1 base from J; junction bases left unmatched: 4. Germline V gene lookup returns CDR1 MNHEY and CDR2 SVGAGI. CDR3 length: 14 amino acids. The CDR3 reads CASSPDRANTEAFF. CDR3 in DNA: TGTGCCAGCAGTCCTGACAGGGCGAACACTGAAGCTTTCTTT.

The chain uses TRBV9 and TRBJ2-7, with a tentative D call TRBD1 (5 bases). From germline, CDR1 is SGDLS and CDR2 YYNGEE. The CDR3 has 16 amino acids. V lost 4 bases to trimming and J lost 3 bases, with 20 bases between them. The CDR3, as DNA: TGTGCCAGCAGCCCGCGCCCCGACAGTGATTACTACGAGCAGTACTTC. It is translated as CASSPRPDSDYYEQYF.

The chain recombines TRBV2 with TRBJ2-1, with D possibly TRBD2 on 5 matching bases. The CDR3 consists of 15 residues. CDR1 is SNHLY, CDR2 FYNNEI, per germline. V lost 4 bases and J 6 bases, leaving 16 bases between the germline ends. In DNA, the CDR3 is TGTGCCAGCAGTGTTGGCAGCGGACCCTTCAATGAGCAGTTCTTC. As protein: CASSVGSGPFNEQFF. The variable domain in full, completed from reference TRBV2 and TRBJ2-1, reads EPEVTQTPSHQVTQMGQEVILRCVPISNHLYFYWYRQILGQKVEFLVSFYNNEISEKSEIFDDQFSVERPDGSNFTLKIRSTKLEDSAMYFCASSVGSGPFNEQFFGPGTRLTVL.